This record concerns one T cell receptor beta chain sequence. Its specificity is unknown. This sample is drawn from a study of cytomegalovirus exposure and HLA in healthy donors. A multiplex PCR was run with 60 Vbeta primers and 13 Jbeta primers. The data were produced by immunoSEQ multiplex PCR, yet TCRdb's version contains in-frame clones alone and is incomplete. This sample has around 170,000 clones; about 80% occur once, and the top ten carry around 2.4%. Whole-study findings and limits: The likely origin of a cluster of highly shared sequence variants was a sequencing artifact. Later analysis demonstrated an association between a missense DCLRE1C variant and TCR beta V- and J-gene trimming.

The CDR3 has 17 residues. With 4 bases removed from V and 11 bases from J, the gap between germline ends came to 29 bases. CDR1 and CDR2 from the germline V gene are MDHEN and SYDVKM. This TCR was recovered from a man aged 55 to 70 in good health and CMV-seronegative. The sequencing input was PBMCs. The chain combines TRBV28 with TRBJ1-1, with D possibly being TRBD1 (6 bases). CDR3 sequence: CASSSGGQSGLGNVAFF. For the CDR3, the DNA is TGTGCCAGCAGTTCTGGCGGACAGTCCGGGTTGGGAAACGTCGCTTTCTTT.